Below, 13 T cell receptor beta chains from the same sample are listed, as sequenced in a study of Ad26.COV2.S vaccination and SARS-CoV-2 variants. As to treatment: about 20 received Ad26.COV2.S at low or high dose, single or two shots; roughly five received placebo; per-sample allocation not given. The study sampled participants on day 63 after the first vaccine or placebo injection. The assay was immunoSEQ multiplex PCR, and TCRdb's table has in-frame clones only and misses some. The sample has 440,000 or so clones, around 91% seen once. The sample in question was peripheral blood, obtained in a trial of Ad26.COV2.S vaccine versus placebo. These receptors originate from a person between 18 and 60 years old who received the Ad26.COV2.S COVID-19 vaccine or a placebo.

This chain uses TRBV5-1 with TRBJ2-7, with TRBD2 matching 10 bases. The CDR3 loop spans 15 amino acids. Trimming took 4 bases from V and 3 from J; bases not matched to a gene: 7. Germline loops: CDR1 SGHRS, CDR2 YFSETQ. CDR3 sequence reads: CASSDWTSGGYEQYF. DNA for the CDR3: TGCGCCAGCAGCGACTGGACTAGCGGAGGCTACGAGCAGTACTTC. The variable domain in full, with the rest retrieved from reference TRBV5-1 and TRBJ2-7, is KAGVTQTPRYLIKTRGQQVTLSCSPISGHRSVSWYQQTPGQGLQFLFEYFSETQRNKGNFPGRFSGRQFSNSRSEMNVSTLELGDSALYLCASSDWTSGGYEQYFGPGTRLTVT.

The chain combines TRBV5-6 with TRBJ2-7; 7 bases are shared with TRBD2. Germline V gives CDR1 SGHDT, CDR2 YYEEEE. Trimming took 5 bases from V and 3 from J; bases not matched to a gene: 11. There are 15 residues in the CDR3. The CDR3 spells CASRASGLSFYEQYF. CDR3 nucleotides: TGTGCCAGCAGGGCATCGGGACTATCATTCTACGAGCAGTACTTC.

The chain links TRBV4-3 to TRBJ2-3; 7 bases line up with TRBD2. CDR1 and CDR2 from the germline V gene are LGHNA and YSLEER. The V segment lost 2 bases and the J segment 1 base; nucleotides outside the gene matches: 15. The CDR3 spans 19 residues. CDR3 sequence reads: CASSQTVRELAAGTDTQYF. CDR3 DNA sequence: TGCGCCAGCAGCCAAACCGTGAGGGAGCTAGCGGCGGGCACAGATACGCAGTATTTT.

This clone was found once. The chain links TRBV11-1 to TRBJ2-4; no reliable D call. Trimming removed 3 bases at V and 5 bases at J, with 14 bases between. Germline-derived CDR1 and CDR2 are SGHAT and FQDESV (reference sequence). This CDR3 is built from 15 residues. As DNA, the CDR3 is TGTGCCAGCAGCTTTGGGTCCTGGGCCCAAAACATTCAGTACTTC. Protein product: CASSFGSWAQNIQYF. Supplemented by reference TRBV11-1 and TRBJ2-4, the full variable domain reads EAEVAQSPRYKITEKSQAVAFWCDPISGHATLYWYRQILGQGPELLVQFQDESVVDDSQLPKDRFSAERLKGVDSTLKIQPAELGDSAMYLCASSFGSWAQNIQYFGAGTRLSVL.

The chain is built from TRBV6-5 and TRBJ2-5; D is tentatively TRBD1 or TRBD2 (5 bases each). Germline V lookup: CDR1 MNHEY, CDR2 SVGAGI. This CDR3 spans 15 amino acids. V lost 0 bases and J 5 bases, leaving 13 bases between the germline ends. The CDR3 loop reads CASSYSGPVSETQYF. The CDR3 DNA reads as TGTGCCAGCAGTTACTCGGGACCCGTTAGTGAGACCCAGTACTTC.

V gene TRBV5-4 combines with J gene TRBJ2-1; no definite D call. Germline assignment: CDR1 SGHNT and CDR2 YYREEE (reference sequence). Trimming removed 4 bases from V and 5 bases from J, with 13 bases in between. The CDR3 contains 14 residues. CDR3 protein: CASSGRRQHNEQFF. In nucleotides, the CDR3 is TGTGCCAGCAGCGGACGGCGACAACACAATGAGCAGTTCTTC.

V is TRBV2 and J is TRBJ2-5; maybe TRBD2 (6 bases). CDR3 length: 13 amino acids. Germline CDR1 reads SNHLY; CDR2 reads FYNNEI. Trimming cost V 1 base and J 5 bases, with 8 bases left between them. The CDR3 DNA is TGTGCCAGCAGTGAAGAACTAGCCGAGACCCAGTACTTC. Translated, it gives CASSEELAETQYF.

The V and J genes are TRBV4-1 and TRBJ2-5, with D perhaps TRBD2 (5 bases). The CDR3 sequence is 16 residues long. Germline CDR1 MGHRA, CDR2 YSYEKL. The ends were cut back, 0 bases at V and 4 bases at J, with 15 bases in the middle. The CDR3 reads CASSQDLGLRGETQYF. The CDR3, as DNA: TGCGCCAGCAGCCAAGACTTAGGGCTCCGGGGAGAGACCCAGTACTTC.

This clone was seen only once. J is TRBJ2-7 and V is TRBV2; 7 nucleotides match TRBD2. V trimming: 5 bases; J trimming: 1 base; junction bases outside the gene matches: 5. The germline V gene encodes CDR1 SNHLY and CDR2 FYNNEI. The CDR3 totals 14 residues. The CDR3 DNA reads TGTGCCAGCAGTCAGGGAGGGTATTCCTACGAGCAGTACTTC. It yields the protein CASSQGGYSYEQYF. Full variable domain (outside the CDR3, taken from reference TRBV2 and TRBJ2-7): EPEVTQTPSHQVTQMGQEVILRCVPISNHLYFYWYRQILGQKVEFLVSFYNNEISEKSEIFDDQFSVERPDGSNFTLKIRSTKLEDSAMYFCASSQGGYSYEQYFGPGTRLTVT.

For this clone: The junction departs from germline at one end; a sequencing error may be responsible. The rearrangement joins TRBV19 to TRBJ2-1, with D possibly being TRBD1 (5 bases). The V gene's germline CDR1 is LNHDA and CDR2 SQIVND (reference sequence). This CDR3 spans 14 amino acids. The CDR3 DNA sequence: TGTGCCAGTAGTGTAGACAGTTCCTACAATGAGCAGTTCTTC. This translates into CASSVDSSYNEQFF.

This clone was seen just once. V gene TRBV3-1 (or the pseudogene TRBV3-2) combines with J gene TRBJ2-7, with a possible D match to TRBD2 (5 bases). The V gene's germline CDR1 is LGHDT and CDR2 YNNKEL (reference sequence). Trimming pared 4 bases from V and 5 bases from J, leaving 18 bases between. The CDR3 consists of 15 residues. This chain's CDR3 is CASSRRGSPANEQYF. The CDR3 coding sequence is TGTGCCAGCAGCCGTAGAGGGAGCCCCGCCAACGAGCAGTACTTC.

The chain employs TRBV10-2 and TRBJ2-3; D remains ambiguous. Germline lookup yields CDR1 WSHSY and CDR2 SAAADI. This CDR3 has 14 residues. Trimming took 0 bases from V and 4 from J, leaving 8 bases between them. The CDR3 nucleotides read TGCGCCAGCAGTGAGTCCTCCCCTTCAGATACGCAGTATTTT. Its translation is CASSESSPSDTQYF.

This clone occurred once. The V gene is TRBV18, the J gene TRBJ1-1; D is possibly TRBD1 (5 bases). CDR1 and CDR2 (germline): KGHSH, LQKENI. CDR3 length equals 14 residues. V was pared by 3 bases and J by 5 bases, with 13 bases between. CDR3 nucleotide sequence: TGTGCCAGCTCACCCACAGCAGGGACGACTGAAGCTTTCTTT. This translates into CASSPTAGTTEAFF.